These 13 T cell receptor beta chains share one sample of origin, sequenced in a study of OX40 agonist ivuxolimab in advanced cancers. Libraries were prepared by immunoSEQ multiplex PCR; TCRdb keeps only in-frame clonotypes and omits some of them. This sample yields 65,000 to 70,000 clones, of which roughly nine tenths are seen a single time; 0.3% belongs to the top ten. This specimen was CD4+ or CD8+ T cells sorted from blood, taken in a trial of the OX40 agonist ivuxolimab. These receptors were obtained from an adult with an advanced solid tumor such as melanoma, head and neck, liver or kidney cancer.

V gene TRBV7-9 combines with J gene TRBJ2-7, with D possibly TRBD2 on 6 matching bases. Germline CDR1 reads SEHNR; CDR2 reads FQNEAQ (reference sequence). The CDR3 loop spans 16 amino acids. Trimming took 2 bases from V and 0 from J, leaving 14 bases between them. CDR3 amino acids: CASSLIAAGNSYEQYF. DNA for the CDR3: TGTGCCAGCAGCTTAATCGCAGCGGGCAACTCCTACGAGCAGTACTTC. Complete variable domain (other parts from reference TRBV7-9 and TRBJ2-7): DTGVSQNPRHKITKRGQNVTFRCDPISEHNRLYWYRQTLGQGPEFLTYFQNEAQLEKSRLLSDRFSAERPKGSFSTLEIQRTEQGDSAMYLCASSLIAAGNSYEQYFGPGTRLTVT.

Only a few counts were recorded for this clone. A junction boundary mismatches the germline segment, possibly from a read error. The rearrangement uses TRBV7-7 and TRBJ2-2; D is possibly TRBD1 (5 bases). CDR1 is SSHAT and CDR2 is FNYEAQ in the germline V gene (reference sequence). This CDR3 region has 15 residues. The CDR3, as DNA: TGTGCTAGCAGAAAGGACACTACGAACACCGGGGAGCTGTTTTTT. As protein: CASRKDTTNTGELFF.

The chain uses TRBV11-2 and TRBJ2-2; TRBD1 is a possible D gene (6 bases). The V gene lost 5 bases and the J gene lost 2 bases, with 15 bases spanning the gap. Per germline, CDR1 SGHAT and CDR2 FQNNGV. This CDR3 is 16 amino acids long. The CDR3 sequence is CASSLRDIFNTGELFF. CDR3 nucleotide sequence: TGTGCCAGCAGCCTCAGGGACATCTTCAACACCGGGGAGCTGTTTTTT.

The chain combines TRBV27 with TRBJ1-6; perhaps TRBD1 as D (5 bases). Germline CDR1 MNHEY, CDR2 SMNVEV (reference sequence). The CDR3 is made up of 17 amino acids. Trimming shortened V by 5 bases and J by 1 base, and 15 bases separated the two germline ends. DNA of the CDR3: TGTGCCAGCAGTCTAAATCCTCAGGGTTCCTATAATTCACCCCTCCACTTT. Translation: CASSLNPQGSYNSPLHF.

The chain employs TRBV7-3 and TRBJ2-2, with D unresolved. The germline CDR1 and CDR2 sequences are SGHTA and FQGTGA. The V end was cut by 5 bases, the J end by 2 bases, with 9 bases between. This CDR3 region has 14 residues. CDR3 in amino acids: CASSPPSNTGELFF. The CDR3 DNA reads as TGTGCCAGCAGCCCACCTAGTAACACCGGGGAGCTGTTTTTT.

The chain is built from TRBV5-1 and TRBJ2-1; 10 bases agree with TRBD2. CDR3 size: 15 residues. CDR1 and CDR2 (germline): SGHRS, YFSETQ. The V segment lost 4 bases and the J segment 5 bases; nucleotides outside the gene matches: 6. The CDR3 DNA is TGCGCCAGCAGCCCAACAGCGGGAGGGAACAATGAGCAGTTCTTC. Encoded protein: CASSPTAGGNNEQFF.

This clone was counted once. The chain carries TRBV7-9 and TRBJ2-2, with 7 bases fitting TRBD1. The length of the CDR3 is 17 residues. V was pared by 3 bases and J by 4 bases, with 11 bases of the junction left unmatched. From germline, CDR1 is SEHNR and CDR2 FQNEAQ (reference sequence). CDR3 bases: TGTGCCAGCAGCTTCCGGACAGGAGCCCGAGTCACCGGGGAGCTGTTTTTT. This codes for CASSFRTGARVTGELFF. Full variable domain (outside the CDR3, taken from reference TRBV7-9 and TRBJ2-2): DTGVSQNPRHKITKRGQNVTFRCDPISEHNRLYWYRQTLGQGPEFLTYFQNEAQLEKSRLLSDRFSAERPKGSFSTLEIQRTEQGDSAMYLCASSFRTGARVTGELFFGEGSRLTVL.

The rearrangement uses TRBV19 and TRBJ2-1; no clear D. Germline V gene lookup returns CDR1 LNHDA and CDR2 SQIVND (reference sequence). V shed 1 base and J shed 6 bases, with 19 bases lying between them. The CDR3 covers 17 residues. DNA of the CDR3: TGTGCCAGTAGTATAGTGGCCAGCGAGTGGGTCATCAATGAGCAGTTCTTC. Residues: CASSIVASEWVINEQFF.

V is TRBV5-1 and J is TRBJ2-3, with TRBD2 matching over 7 bases. V shed 0 bases and J 0 bases; nucleotides not matched to a gene: 4. CDR3 length: 16 residues. The germline CDR1 and CDR2 sequences are SGHRS and YFSETQ. The CDR3 nucleotides are TGCGCCAGCAGCTTGGACGGCGGGGGTAGCACAGATACGCAGTATTTT. Protein sequence: CASSLDGGGSTDTQYF.

With respect to this clone: This specimen includes other DNA sequences encoding the same CDR3. The V call is TRBV11-3, the J call TRBJ2-1; TRBD2 matches at 9 bases. Germline V gives CDR1 SGHNT, CDR2 YENEEA. The CDR3 has 15 amino acids. The trim removed 1 base at V and 4 bases at J, leaving 2 bases unmatched. The CDR3 DNA sequence: TGTGCCAGCAGCTTAGGCGGGAGGGAATACAATGAGCAGTTCTTC. It translates to CASSLGGREYNEQFF.

This chain joins TRBV6-1 and TRBJ1-2, with D uncertain. This CDR3 has 11 residues. CDR1 and CDR2 from the germline V gene are MNHNS and SASEGT. V lost 6 bases and J 8 bases, leaving 10 bases between the germline ends. This CDR3 reads CASSRVGGYTF. The CDR3 DNA is TGTGCCAGCAGCCGAGTCGGAGGCTACACCTTC.

CDR3 loop: CATSRARYEQYF. The DNA for the CDR3 is TGTGCCACCAGCCGAGCCAGGTACGAGCAGTACTTC. The gene calls are TRBV15 and TRBJ2-7; D remains ambiguous. Trimming cost V 5 bases and J 4 bases, with 9 bases left between them. This CDR3 is 12 amino acids long. Germline values: CDR1 LNHNV, CDR2 YYDKDF (reference sequence).

The chain carries TRBV14 and TRBJ2-1; D unclear. Trimming removed 3 bases at V and 7 bases at J, with 13 bases between. This CDR3 spans 14 amino acids. The germline V gene has CDR1 SGHDN and CDR2 FVKESK. In DNA, the CDR3 is TGTGCCAGCAGCCACAGACATACGACTAATGAGCAGTTCTTC. This gives the protein CASSHRHTTNEQFF.